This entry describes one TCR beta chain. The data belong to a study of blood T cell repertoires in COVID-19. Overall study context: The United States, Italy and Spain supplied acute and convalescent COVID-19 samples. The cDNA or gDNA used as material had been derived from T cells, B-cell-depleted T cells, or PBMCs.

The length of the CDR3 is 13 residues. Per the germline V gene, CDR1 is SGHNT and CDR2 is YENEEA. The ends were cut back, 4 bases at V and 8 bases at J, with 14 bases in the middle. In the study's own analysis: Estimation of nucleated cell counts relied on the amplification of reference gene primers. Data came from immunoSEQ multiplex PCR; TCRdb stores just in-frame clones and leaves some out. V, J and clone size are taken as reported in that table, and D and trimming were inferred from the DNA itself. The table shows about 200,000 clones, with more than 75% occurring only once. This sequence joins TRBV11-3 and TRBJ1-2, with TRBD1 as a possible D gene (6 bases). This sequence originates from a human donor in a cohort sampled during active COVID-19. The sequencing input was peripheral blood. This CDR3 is CASSSGAGEGYTF. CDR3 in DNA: TGTGCCAGCAGCTCGGGGGCGGGGGAAGGCTACACCTTC.